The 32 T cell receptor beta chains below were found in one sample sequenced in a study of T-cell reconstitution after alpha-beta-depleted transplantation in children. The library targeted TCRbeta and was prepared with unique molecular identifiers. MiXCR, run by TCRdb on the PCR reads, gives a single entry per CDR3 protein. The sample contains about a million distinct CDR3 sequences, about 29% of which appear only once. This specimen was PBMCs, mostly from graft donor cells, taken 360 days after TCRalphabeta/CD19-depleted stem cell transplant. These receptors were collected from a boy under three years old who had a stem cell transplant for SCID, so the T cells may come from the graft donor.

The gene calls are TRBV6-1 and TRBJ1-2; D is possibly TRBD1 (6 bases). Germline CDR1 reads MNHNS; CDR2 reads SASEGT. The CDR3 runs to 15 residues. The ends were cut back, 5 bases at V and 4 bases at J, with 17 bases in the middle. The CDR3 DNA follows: TGTGCCAGCAGTCGAACCCGGACAGCTCCCTATGGCTACACCTTC. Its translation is CASSRTRTAPYGYTF.

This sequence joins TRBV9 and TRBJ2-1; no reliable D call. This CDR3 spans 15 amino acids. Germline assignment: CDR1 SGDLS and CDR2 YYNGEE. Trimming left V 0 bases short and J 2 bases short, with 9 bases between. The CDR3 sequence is CASSVGQTTYNEQFF. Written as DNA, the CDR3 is TGTGCCAGCAGCGTAGGGCAGACCACCTACAATGAGCAGTTCTTC.

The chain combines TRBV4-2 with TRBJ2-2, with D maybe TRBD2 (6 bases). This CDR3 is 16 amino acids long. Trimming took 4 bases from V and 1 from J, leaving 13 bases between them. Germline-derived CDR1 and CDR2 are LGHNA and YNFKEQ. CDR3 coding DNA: TGTGCCAGCAGCCCTGCGGGACGCCAGAACACCGGGGAGCTGTTTTTT. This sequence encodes CASSPAGRQNTGELFF.

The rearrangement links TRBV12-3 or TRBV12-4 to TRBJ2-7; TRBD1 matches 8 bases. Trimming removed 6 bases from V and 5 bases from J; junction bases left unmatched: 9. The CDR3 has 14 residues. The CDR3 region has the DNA TGTGCCAGCAGCAGTTTCCCGGGACAGGACGAGCAGTACTTC. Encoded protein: CASSSFPGQDEQYF.

The CDR3 coding sequence is TGTGCCAGCAGCTATGGGAAGGGGCAGACGAACACCGGGGAGCTGTTTTTT. Protein product: CASSYGKGQTNTGELFF. The chain combines TRBV7-6 with TRBJ2-2; tentative D call: TRBD1 (5 bases). V was clipped by 4 bases and J by 0 bases, with 15 bases between them. There are 17 residues in the CDR3. The germline CDR1 and CDR2 sequences are SGHVS and FNYEAQ.

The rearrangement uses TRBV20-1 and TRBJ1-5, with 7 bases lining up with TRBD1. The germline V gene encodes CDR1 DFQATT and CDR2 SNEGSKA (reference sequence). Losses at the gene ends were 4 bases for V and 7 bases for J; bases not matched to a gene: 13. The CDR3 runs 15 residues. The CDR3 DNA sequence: TGCAGTGCTACCAACCCTCGACAGGGCGGCCAGCCCCAGCATTTT. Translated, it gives CSATNPRQGGQPQHF.

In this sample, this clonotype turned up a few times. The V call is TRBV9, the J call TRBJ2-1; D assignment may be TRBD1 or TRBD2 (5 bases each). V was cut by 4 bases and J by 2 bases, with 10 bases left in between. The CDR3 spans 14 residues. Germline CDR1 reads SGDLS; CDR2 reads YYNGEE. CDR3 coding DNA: TGTGCCAGCAGCCCATGGGACCCCTACAATGAGCAGTTCTTC. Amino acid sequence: CASSPWDPYNEQFF.

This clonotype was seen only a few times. This chain's CDR3 is CASSFSGDTQYF. The CDR3 bases are TGTGCCAGCAGTTTTTCGGGAGATACGCAGTATTTT. V and J are TRBV12-3 or TRBV12-4 and TRBJ2-3, with no clear D. The CDR3 contains 12 residues. Trimming pared 3 bases from V and 5 bases from J, leaving 6 bases between.

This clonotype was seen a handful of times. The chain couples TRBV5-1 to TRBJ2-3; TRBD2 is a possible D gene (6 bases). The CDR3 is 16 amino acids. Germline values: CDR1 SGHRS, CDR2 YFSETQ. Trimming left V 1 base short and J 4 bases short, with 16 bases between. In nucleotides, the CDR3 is TGCGCCAGCAGCTTGCCCCTAGCGAATGGGGCAGATACGCAGTATTTT. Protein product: CASSLPLANGADTQYF. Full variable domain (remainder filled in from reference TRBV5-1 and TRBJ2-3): KAGVTQTPRYLIKTRGQQVTLSCSPISGHRSVSWYQQTPGQGLQFLFEYFSETQRNKGNFPGRFSGRQFSNSRSEMNVSTLELGDSALYLCASSLPLANGADTQYFGPGTRLTVL.

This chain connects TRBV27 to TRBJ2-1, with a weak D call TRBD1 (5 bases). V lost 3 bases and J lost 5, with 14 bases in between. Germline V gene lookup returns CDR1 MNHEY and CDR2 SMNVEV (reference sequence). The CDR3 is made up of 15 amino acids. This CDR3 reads CASSFSPGNHNEQFF. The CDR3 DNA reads TGTGCCAGCAGTTTTTCTCCAGGGAACCACAATGAGCAGTTCTTC.

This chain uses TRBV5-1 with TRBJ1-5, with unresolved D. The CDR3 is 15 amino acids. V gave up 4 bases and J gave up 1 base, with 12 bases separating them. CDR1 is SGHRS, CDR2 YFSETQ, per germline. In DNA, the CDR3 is TGCGCCAGCAGCCCCACCGCTGGGAGCAATCAGCCCCAGCATTTT. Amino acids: CASSPTAGSNQPQHF.

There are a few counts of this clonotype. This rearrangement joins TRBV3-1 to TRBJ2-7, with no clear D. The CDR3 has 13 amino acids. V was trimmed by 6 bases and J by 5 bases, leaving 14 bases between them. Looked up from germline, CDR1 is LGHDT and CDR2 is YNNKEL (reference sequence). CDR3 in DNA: TGTGCCAGCAGGGACGCTCGTGTAGACGAGCAGTACTTC. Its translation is CASRDARVDEQYF.

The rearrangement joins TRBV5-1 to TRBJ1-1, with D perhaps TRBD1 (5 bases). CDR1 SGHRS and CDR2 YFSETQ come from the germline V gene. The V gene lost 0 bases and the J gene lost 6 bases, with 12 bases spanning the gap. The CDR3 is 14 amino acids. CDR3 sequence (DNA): TGCGCCAGCAGCTTGGGATGGGGCGTCGCTGAAGCTTTCTTT. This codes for CASSLGWGVAEAFF.

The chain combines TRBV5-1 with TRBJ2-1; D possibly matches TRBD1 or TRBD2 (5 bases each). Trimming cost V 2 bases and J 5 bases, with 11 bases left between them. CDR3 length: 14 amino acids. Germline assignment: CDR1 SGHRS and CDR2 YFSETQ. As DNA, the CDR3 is TGCGCCAGCAGCTTCTCCGGGGCGAACAATGAGCAGTTCTTC. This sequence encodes CASSFSGANNEQFF.

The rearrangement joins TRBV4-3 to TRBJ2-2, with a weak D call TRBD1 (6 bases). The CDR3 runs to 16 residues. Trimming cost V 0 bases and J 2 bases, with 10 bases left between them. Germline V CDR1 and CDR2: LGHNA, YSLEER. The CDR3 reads CASSQDPQGNTGELFF. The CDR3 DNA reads TGCGCCAGCAGCCAAGATCCACAGGGCAACACCGGGGAGCTGTTTTTT.

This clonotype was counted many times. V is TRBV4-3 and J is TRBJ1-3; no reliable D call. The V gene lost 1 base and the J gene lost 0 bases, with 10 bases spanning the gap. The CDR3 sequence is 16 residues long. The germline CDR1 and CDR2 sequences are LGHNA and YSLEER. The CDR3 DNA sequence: TGCGCCAGCAGCCAAGTGGGCAGCGTCTCTGGAAACACCATATATTTT. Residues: CASSQVGSVSGNTIYF.

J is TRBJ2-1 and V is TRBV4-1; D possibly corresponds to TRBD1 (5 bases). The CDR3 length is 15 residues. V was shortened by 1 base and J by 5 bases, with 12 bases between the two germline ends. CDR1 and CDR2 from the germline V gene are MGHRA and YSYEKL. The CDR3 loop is CASSQAGSENNEQFF. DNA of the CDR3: TGCGCCAGCAGCCAAGCAGGGTCTGAAAACAATGAGCAGTTCTTC.

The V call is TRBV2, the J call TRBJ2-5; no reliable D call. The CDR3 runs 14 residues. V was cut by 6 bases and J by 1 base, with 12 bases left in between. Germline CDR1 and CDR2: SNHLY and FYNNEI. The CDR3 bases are TGTGCCAGCAGGCAACGGGCGAGCCAAGAGACCCAGTACTTC. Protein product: CASRQRASQETQYF.

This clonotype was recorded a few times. The DNA of the CDR3 is TGTGCCAGCAGTTCTAGCGGGGGAACCTCCTACAATGAGCAGTTCTTC. It translates to CASSSSGGTSYNEQFF. The chain uses TRBV12-3 or TRBV12-4 and TRBJ2-1, with 10 bases that match TRBD2. The V and J ends lost 4 bases and 0 bases, in that order; junction bases with no gene match: 3. This CDR3 contains 16 residues.

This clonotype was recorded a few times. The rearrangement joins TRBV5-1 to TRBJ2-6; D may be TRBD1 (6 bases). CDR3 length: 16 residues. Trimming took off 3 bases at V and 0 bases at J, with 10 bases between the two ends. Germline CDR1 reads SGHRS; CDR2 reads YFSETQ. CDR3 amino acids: CASSWGPTSGANVLTF. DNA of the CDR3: TGCGCCAGCAGCTGGGGGCCAACCTCTGGGGCCAACGTCCTGACTTTC.

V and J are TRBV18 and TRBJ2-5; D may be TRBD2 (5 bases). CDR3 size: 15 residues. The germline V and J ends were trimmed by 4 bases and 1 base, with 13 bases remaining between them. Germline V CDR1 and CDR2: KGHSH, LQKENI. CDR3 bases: TGTGCCAGCTCACGAGCGTCCGGACTCCAAGAGACCCAGTACTTC. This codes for CASSRASGLQETQYF.

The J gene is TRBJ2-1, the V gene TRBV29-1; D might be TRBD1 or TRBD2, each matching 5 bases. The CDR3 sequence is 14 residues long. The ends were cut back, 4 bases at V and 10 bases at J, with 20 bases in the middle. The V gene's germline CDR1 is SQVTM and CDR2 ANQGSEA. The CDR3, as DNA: TGCAGCGTTGCCTTGATAGGGGAGCTAGGGGAGCAGTTCTTC. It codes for CSVALIGELGEQFF.

The CDR3 DNA reads TGTGCCAGCAACGAATGGGGGGGGAGCGGGGAGCTGTTTTTT. Translated: CASNEWGGSGELFF. J is TRBJ2-2 and V is TRBV6-1, with 7 bases identical to TRBD2. CDR1 and CDR2 from the germline V gene are MNHNS and SASEGT. V was clipped by 7 bases and J by 7 bases; unmatched bases: 9. The CDR3 spans 14 residues.

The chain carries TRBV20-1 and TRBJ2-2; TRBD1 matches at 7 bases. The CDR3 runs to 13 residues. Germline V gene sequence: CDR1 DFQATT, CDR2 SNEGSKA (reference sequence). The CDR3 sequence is CSADRANTGELFF. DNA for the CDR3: TGCAGCGCCGACAGGGCGAACACCGGGGAGCTGTTTTTT.

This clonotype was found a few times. The CDR3 region is CAISLGQGGTDTQYF. CDR3 coding DNA: TGTGCCATCAGCCTAGGACAGGGAGGCACAGATACGCAGTATTTT. The rearrangement links TRBV10-3 to TRBJ2-3, with 8 bases lining up with TRBD1. Germline CDR1 and CDR2: ENHRY and SYGVKD. The length of the CDR3 is 15 residues. Trimming cost V 6 bases and J 1 base; bases outside gene matches: 6.

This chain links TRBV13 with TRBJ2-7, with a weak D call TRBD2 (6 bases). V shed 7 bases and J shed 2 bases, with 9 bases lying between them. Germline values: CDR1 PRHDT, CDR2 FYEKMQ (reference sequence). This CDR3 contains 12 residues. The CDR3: CASTPGAYEQYF. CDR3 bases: TGTGCCAGCACCCCGGGGGCCTACGAGCAGTACTTC.

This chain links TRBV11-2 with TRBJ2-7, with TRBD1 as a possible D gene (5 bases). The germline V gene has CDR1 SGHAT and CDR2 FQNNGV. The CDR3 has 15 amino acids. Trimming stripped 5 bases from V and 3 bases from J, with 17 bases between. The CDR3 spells CASSPLMGQDYEQYF. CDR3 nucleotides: TGTGCCAGCAGCCCCCTTATGGGGCAGGACTACGAGCAGTACTTC.

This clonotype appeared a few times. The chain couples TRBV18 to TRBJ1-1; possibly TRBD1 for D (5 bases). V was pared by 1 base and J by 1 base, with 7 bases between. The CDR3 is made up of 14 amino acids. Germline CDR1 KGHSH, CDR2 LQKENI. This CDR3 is CASSPRDENTEAFF. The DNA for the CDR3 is TGTGCCAGCTCACCACGGGACGAGAACACTGAAGCTTTCTTT. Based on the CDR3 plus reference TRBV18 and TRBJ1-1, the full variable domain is NAGVMQNPRHLVRRRGQEARLRCSPMKGHSHVYWYRQLPEEGLKFMVYLQKENIIDESGMPKERFSAEFPKEGPSILRIQQVVRGDSAAYFCASSPRDENTEAFFGQGTRLTVV.

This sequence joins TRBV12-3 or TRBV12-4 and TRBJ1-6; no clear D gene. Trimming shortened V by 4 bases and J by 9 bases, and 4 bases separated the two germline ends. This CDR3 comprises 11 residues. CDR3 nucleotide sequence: TGTGCCAGCAGTTCTGGTTCACCCCTCCACTTT. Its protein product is CASSSGSPLHF.

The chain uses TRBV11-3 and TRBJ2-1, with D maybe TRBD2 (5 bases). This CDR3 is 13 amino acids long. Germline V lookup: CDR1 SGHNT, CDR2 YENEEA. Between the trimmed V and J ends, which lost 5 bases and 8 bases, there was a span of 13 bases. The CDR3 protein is CASSPTGVYEQFF. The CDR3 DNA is TGTGCCAGCAGCCCCACCGGGGTCTATGAGCAGTTCTTC.

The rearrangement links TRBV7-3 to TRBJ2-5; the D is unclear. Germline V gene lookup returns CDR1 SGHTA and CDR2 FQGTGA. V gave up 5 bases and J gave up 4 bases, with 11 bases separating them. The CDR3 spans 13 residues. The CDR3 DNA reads TGTGCCAGCAGCCAGCTAGTCGGAGAGACCCAGTACTTC. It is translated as CASSQLVGETQYF.

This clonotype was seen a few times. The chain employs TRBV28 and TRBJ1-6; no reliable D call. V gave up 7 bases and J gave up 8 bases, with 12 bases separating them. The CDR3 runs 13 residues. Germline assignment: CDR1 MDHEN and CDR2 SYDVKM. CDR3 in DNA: TGTGCCAGCAACAGCGTTTTCGATTCACCCCTCCACTTT. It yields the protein CASNSVFDSPLHF.